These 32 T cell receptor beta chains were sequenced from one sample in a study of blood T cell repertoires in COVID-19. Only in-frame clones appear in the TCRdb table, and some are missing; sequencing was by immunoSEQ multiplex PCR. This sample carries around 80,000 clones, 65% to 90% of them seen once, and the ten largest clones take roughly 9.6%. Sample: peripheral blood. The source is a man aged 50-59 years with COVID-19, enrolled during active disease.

CDR3 bases: TGTGCCAGCAGAATAGACACTGAAGCTTTCTTT. Its protein is CASRIDTEAFF. The chain employs TRBV25-1 and TRBJ1-1; D remains unclear. The CDR3 covers 11 residues. Germline-derived CDR1 and CDR2 are MGHDK and SYGVNS. V gave up 6 bases and J gave up 3 bases, with 5 bases separating them.

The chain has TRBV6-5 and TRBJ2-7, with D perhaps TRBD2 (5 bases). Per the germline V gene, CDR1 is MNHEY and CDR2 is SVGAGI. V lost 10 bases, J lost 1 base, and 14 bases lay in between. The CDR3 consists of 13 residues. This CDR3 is CATNLSGSYEQYF. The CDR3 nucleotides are TGTGCCACCAACCTAAGCGGATCCTACGAGCAGTACTTC.

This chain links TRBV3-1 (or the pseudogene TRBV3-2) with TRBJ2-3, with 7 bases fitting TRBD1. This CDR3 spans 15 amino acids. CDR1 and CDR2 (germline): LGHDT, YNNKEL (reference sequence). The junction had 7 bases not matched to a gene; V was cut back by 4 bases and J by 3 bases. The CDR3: CASSLTGSGTDTQYF. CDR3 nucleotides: TGTGCCAGCAGCCTGACAGGGTCGGGGACAGATACGCAGTATTTT.

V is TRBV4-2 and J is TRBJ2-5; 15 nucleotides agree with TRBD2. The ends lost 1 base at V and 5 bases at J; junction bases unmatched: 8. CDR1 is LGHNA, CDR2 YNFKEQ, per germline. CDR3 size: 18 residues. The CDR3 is CASSQASGTSGRRETQYF. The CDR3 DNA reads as TGTGCCAGCAGCCAAGCTTCCGGGACTAGCGGGAGGCGGGAGACCCAGTACTTC.

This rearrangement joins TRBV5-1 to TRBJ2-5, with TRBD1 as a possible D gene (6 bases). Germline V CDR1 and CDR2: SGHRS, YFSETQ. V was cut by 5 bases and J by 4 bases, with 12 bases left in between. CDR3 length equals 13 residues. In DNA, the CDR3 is TGCGCCAGCAGTTGGGACACGAGAGAGACCCAGTACTTC. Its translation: CASSWDTRETQYF.

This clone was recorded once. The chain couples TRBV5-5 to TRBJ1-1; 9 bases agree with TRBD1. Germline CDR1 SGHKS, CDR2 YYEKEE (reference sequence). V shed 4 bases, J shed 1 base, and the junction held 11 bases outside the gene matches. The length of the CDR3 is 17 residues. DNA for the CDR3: TGTGCCAGCAGCCACGGACAGGGGCCAATCCGGAACACTGAAGCTTTCTTT. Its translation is CASSHGQGPIRNTEAFF.

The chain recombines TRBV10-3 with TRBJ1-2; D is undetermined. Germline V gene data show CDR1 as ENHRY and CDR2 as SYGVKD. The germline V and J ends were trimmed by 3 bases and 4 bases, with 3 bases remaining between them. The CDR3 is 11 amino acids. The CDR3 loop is CAISDIYGYTF. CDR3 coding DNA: TGTGCCATCAGTGACATCTATGGCTACACCTTC.

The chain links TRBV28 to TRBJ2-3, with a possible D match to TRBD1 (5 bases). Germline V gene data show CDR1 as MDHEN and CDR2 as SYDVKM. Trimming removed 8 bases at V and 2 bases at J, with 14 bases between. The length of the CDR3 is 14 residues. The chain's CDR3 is CASQGFYHTDTQYF. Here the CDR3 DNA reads TGTGCCAGCCAGGGATTTTACCACACAGATACGCAGTATTTT. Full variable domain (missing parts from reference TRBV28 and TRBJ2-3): DVKVTQSSRYLVKRTGEKVFLECVQDMDHENMFWYRQDPGLGLRLIYFSYDVKMKEKGDIPEGYSVSREKKERFSLILESASTNQTSMYLCASQGFYHTDTQYFGPGTRLTVL.

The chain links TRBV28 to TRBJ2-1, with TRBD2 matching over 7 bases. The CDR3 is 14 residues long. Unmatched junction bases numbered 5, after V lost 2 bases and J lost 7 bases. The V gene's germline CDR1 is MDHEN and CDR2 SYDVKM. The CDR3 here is CASSLTRGGNEQFF. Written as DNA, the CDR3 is TGTGCCAGCAGTTTAACGCGGGGAGGGAATGAGCAGTTCTTC.

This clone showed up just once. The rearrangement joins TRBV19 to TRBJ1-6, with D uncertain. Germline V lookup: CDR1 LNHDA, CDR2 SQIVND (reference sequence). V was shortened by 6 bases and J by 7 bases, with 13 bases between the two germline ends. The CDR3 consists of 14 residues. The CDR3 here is CASRHEVENSPLHF. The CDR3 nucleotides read TGTGCCAGTAGACACGAGGTTGAGAATTCACCCCTCCACTTT.

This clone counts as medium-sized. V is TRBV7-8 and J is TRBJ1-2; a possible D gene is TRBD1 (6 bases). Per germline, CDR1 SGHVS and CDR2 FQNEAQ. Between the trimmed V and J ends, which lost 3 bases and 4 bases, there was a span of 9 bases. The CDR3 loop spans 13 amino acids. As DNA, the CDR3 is TGTGCCAGCAGCTTTGGACAGTCCTATGGCTACACCTTC. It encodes CASSFGQSYGYTF.

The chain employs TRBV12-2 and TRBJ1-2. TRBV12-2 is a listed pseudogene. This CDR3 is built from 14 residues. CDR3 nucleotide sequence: TGTGCAAGTCGCTTAGTGGGGGGATTAGGTGGCTACACCTTC. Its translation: CASRLVGGLGGYTF.

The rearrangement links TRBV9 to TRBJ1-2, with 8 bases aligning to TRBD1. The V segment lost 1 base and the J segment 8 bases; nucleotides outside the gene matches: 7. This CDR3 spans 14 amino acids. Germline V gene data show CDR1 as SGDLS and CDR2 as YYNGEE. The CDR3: CASSVTSGGGGYTF. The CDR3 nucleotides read TGTGCCAGCAGCGTAACGTCAGGGGGCGGCGGCTACACCTTC.

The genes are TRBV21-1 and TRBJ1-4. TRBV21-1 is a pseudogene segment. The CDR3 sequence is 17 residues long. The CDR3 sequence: CASSKQGRDFDGEKLFF. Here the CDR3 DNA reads TGTGCCAGCAGCAAACAAGGTAGGGACTTCGATGGGGAAAAACTGTTTTTT.

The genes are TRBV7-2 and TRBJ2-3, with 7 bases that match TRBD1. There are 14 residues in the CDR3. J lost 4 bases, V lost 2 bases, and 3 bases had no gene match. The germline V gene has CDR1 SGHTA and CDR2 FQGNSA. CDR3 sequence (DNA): TGTGCCAGCAGCTTAACAGGGGTCCCAGATACGCAGTATTTT. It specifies CASSLTGVPDTQYF.

The CDR3 sequence is CASSSQGASDQPQHF. CDR3 coding DNA: TGTGCCAGCTCCTCACAGGGGGCATCGGATCAGCCCCAGCATTTT. The V gene is TRBV18, the J gene TRBJ1-5; TRBD1 aligns across 9 bases. The CDR3 covers 15 residues. The trim removed 6 bases at V and 5 bases at J, leaving 8 bases unmatched. Germline V gene sequence: CDR1 KGHSH, CDR2 LQKENI. Full variable domain (missing parts from reference TRBV18 and TRBJ1-5): NAGVMQNPRHLVRRRGQEARLRCSPMKGHSHVYWYRQLPEEGLKFMVYLQKENIIDESGMPKERFSAEFPKEGPSILRIQQVVRGDSAAYFCASSSQGASDQPQHFGDGTRLSIL.

CDR3 amino acids: CASTVRGSSYNEQFF. CDR3 nucleotide sequence: TGTGCCAGCACTGTGCGGGGGAGCTCCTACAATGAGCAGTTCTTC. The genes are TRBV27 and TRBJ2-1, with TRBD2 identical over 7 bases. The germline V gene has CDR1 MNHEY and CDR2 SMNVEV (reference sequence). V trimming: 7 bases; J trimming: 0 bases; junction bases outside the gene matches: 6. The CDR3 runs to 15 residues.

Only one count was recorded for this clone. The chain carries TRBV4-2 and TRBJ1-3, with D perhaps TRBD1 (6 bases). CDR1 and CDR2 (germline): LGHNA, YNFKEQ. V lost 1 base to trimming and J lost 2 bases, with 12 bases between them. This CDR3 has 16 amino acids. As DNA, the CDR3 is TGTGCCAGCAGCCAAGCCGGGGGGGGCCCTGGAAACACCATATATTTT. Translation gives CASSQAGGGPGNTIYF.

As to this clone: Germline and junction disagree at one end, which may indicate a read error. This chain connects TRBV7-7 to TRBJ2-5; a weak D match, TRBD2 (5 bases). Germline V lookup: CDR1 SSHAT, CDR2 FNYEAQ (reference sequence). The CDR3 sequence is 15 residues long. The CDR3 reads CASSLGSAPGETQYF. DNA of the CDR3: TGTGCTAGCAGCTTAGGATCGGCCCCGGGGGAGACCCAGTACTTC.

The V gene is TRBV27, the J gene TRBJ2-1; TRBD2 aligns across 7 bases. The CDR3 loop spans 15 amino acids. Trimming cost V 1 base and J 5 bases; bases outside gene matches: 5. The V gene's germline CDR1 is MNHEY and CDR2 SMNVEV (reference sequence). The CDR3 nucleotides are TGTGCCAGCAGTTTATTGAGACTAGCTGACAATGAGCAGTTCTTC. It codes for CASSLLRLADNEQFF.

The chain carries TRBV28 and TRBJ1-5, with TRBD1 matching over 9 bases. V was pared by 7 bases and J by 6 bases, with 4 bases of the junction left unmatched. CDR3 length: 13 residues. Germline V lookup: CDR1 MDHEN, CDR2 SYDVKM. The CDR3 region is CASTPTGGQPQHF. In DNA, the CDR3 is TGTGCCAGCACCCCGACAGGGGGTCAGCCCCAGCATTTT.

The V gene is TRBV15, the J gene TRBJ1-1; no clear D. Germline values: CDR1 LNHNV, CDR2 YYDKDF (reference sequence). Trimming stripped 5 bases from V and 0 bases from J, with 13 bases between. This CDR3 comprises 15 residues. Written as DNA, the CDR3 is TGTGCCACCAGCCCCTCAACAGTGATGAACACTGAAGCTTTCTTT. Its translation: CATSPSTVMNTEAFF.

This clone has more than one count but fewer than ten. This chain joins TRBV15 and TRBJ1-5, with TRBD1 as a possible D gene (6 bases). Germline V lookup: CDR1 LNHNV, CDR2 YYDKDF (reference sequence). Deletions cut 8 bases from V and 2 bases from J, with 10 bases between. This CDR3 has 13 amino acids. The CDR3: CATQDRRNQPQHF. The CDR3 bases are TGTGCCACCCAGGACAGACGCAATCAGCCCCAGCATTTT.

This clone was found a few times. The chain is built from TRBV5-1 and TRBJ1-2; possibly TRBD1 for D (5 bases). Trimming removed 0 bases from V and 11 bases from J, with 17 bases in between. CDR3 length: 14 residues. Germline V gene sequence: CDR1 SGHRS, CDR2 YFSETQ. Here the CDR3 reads CASSLGRPDGGYTF. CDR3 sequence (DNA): TGCGCCAGCAGCTTGGGCAGGCCTGATGGGGGGTACACCTTC.

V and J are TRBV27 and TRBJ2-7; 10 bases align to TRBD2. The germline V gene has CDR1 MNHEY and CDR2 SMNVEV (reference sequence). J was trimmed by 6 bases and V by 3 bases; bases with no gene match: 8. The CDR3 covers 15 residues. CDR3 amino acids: CASSLRAGGSLEQYF. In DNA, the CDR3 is TGTGCCAGCAGTTTGCGAGCGGGAGGGTCGCTCGAGCAGTACTTC.

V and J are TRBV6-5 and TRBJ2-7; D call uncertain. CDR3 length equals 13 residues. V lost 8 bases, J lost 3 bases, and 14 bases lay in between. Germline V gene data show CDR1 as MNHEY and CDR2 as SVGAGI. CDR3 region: CASLVELYYEQYF. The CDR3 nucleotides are TGTGCCAGCCTCGTAGAGCTTTACTACGAGCAGTACTTC.

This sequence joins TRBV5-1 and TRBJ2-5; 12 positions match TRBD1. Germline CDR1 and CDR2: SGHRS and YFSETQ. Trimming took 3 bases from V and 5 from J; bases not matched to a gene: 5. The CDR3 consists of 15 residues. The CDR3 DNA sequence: TGCGCCAGCAGCTCGCCGGGACAGGGGGCCGAGACCCAGTACTTC. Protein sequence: CASSSPGQGAETQYF.

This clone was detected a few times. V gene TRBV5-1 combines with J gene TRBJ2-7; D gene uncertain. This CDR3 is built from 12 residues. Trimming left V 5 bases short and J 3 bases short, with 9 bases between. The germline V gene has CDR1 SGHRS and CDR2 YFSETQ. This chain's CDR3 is CASSESLYEQYF. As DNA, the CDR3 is TGCGCCAGCAGTGAGTCACTCTACGAGCAGTACTTC.

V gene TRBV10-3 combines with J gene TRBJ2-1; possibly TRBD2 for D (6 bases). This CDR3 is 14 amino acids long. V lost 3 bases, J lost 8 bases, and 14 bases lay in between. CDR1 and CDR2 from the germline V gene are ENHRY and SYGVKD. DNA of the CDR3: TGTGCCATCAGTGATTCGGGAGCAGGATATGAGCAGTTCTTC. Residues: CAISDSGAGYEQFF.

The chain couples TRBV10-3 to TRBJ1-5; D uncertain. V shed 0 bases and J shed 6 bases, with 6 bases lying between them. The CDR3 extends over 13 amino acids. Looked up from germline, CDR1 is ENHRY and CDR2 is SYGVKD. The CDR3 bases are TGTGCCATCAGTGAGTCTACCGGTCAGCCCCAGCATTTT. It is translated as CAISESTGQPQHF.

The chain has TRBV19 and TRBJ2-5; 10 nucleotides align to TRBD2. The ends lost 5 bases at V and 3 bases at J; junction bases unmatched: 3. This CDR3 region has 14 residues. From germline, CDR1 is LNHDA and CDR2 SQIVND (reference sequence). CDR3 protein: CASSELAGEETQYF. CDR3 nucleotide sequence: TGTGCCAGTAGTGAGCTAGCGGGAGAAGAGACCCAGTACTTC.

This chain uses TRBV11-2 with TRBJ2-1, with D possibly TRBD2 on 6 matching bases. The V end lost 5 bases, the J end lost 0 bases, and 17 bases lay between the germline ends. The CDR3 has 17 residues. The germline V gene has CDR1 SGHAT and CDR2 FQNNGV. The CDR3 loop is CASSLASALSSYNEQFF. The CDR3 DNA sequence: TGTGCCAGCAGCCTTGCTAGCGCCCTGAGCTCCTACAATGAGCAGTTCTTC.